These T cell receptor beta chains were read from a single sample in a study of a mutant IDH1 vaccine in newly diagnosed glioma. Their antigens remain unidentified. Measured with immunoSEQ multiplex PCR; TCRdb has only the in-frame clones, and not every one. This sample has some 80,000 clones, with about 85% found just once. Material: PBMCs, obtained from a glioma patient whose treatment included an IDH1 peptide vaccine. All receptors come from a woman in her fifties or sixties with glioma. The CDR3 runs from the conserved cysteine through the conserved F or W. A D gene is named only where the DNA matches it firmly. Rows may omit the clone size; those that give it use once, few, many or a size class.

CDR3 DNA | CDR3 protein | V gene | clone size | D gene | J gene
TGTGCCAGCAGTTTGACAGGGAGACAGCCCCAGCATTTT | CASSLTGRQPQHF | TRBV27 | NA | TRBD1 | TRBJ1-5
TGTGCCAGCAGTTTATCGGCGGAGCTGAACTATGGCTACACCTTC | CASSLSAELNYGYTF | TRBV27 | NA | NA | TRBJ1-2
TGTGCCACCTCCGGGAGGGCCCACAATGAGCAGTTCTTC | CATSGRAHNEQFF | TRBV19 | NA | TRBD2 | TRBJ2-1
TGTGCCAGCAGCTTTGGTCGGCGGTTGGGCACAGATACGCAGTATTTT | CASSFGRRLGTDTQYF | TRBV7-3 | NA | NA | TRBJ2-3
TGTGCCAGCAGTTTATTAACAGGGGGCACTGAAGCTTTCTTT | CASSLLTGGTEAFF | TRBV27 | NA | TRBD1 | TRBJ1-1
TGTGCCAGCAGCTTAGGGCTAGCGTTCGATGAGCAGTTCTTC | CASSLGLAFDEQFF | TRBV7-3 | few | NA | TRBJ2-1
TGTGCCAGCAGCGTAGGCGGGGACGGTTACGAGCAGTACTTC | CASSVGGDGYEQYF | TRBV9 | NA | NA | TRBJ2-7
TGTGCCAGCAGCCCGGGGGCTGAAAAACTGTTTTTT | CASSPGAEKLFF | TRBV7-9 | few | NA | TRBJ1-4
TGTGCTAGCAGCGGGGGGGTAGCGGAGACCCAGTACTTC | CASSGGVAETQYF | TRBV7-7 | NA | TRBD2 | TRBJ2-5
TGTGCCAGCAGCCCAACTGGGGCCAACGTCCTGACTTTC | CASSPTGANVLTF | TRBV6-5 | NA | NA | TRBJ2-6
TGTGCCCTTGGACAGCTACTGAACACTGAAGCTTTCTTT | CALGQLLNTEAFF | TRBV6-1 | NA | NA | TRBJ1-1
TGTGCCAGCAGCTTGGGGACAGGGAGCACCGGGGAGCTGTTTTTT | CASSLGTGSTGELFF | TRBV5-4 | NA | TRBD1 | TRBJ2-2
TGTGCCAGCAGCCAGAGGGGCTTAGGGGACTATGGCTACACCTTC | CASSQRGLGDYGYTF | TRBV9 | NA | NA | TRBJ1-2
TGCGCCAGCAGCTTGGGTTACTCGACAGGATTTAACACAGATACGCAGTATTTT | CASSLGYSTGFNTDTQYF | TRBV5-1 | NA | NA | TRBJ2-3
TGTGCCAGCAGCTTAAGGGGGGGACTAGCGGGACACCAAGAGACCCAGTACTTC | CASSLRGGLAGHQETQYF | TRBV7-3 | NA | TRBD2 | TRBJ2-5
TGTGCCAGCAGTTTATGGCAGAGCTCCTACGAGCAGTACTTC | CASSLWQSSYEQYF | TRBV28 | NA | NA | TRBJ2-7
TGCGCCAGCAGCTTGGCGAGCGGGAGAACCACCGGGGAGCTGTTTTTT | CASSLASGRTTGELFF | TRBV5-1 | NA | TRBD2 | TRBJ2-2
TGCAGCGTCGCTAGCGGGAGCGACACAGATACGCAGTATTTT | CSVASGSDTDTQYF | TRBV29-1 | NA | TRBD2 | TRBJ2-3
TGTGCCAGCAGTCCGTCCACGATTGGGCAGTACTTC | CASSPSTIGQYF | TRBV28 | NA | NA | TRBJ2-7
TGCGCCAGCAGCCAAGAGGGATATGCTTTCGGGGGCGAGCAGTACTTC | CASSQEGYAFGGEQYF | TRBV4-1 | NA | NA | TRBJ2-7
TGTGCCAGCACCTGGACTACTAGCGGAGAGACCCAGTACTTC | CASTWTTSGETQYF | TRBV6-5 | NA | TRBD2 | TRBJ2-5
TGCGCCAGCAGCCAAGATGCGGAACAGGGGACGGTAGAGACCCAGTACTTC | CASSQDAEQGTVETQYF | TRBV4-1 | NA | TRBD1 | TRBJ2-5
TGTGCCACCAGCAGGGGAGGACAGGGGACAGATACGCAGTATTTT | CATSRGGQGTDTQYF | TRBV15 | NA | TRBD1 | TRBJ2-3